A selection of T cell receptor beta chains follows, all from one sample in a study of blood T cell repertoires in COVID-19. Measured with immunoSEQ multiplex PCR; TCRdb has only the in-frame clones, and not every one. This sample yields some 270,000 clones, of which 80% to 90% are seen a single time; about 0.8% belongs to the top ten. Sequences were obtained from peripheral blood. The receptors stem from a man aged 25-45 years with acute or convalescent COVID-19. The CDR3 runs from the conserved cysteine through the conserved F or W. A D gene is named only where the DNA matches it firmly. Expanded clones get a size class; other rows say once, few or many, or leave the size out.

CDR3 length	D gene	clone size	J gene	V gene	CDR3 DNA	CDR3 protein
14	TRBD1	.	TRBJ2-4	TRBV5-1	TGCGCCAGCAGCTCCGGGACAGTCGTTAACATTCAGTACTTC	CASSSGTVVNIQYF
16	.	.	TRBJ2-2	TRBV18	TGTGCCAGCTCTCCCCGGGGAGATGAGAACACCGGGGAGCTGTTTTTT	CASSPRGDENTGELFF
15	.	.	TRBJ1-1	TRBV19	TGTGCCAGTAGTATAGAGGAGGGTGGGAACACTGAAGCTTTCTTT	CASSIEEGGNTEAFF
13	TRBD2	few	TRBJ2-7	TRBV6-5	TGTGCCAGCAGCCCGGGACTAACCTACGAGCAGTACTTC	CASSPGLTYEQYF
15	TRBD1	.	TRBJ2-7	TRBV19	TGTGCCAGTAGTTCGACCGGGACAGGGACATACGAGCAGTACTTC	CASSSTGTGTYEQYF
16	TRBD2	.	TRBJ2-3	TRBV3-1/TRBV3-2	TGTGCCAGCAGCCAAGTAGCGGGAGGGATTGGAGATACGCAGTATTTT	CASSQVAGGIGDTQYF
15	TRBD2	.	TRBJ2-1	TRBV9	TGTGCCAGCAGCGTAGGGGTAGCGGGGGGGCACGAGCAGTTCTTC	CASSVGVAGGHEQFF
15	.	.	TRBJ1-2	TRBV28	TGTGCCGCCCGTGGGGTCAGTCCGGGAGGCTATGGCTACACCTTC	CAARGVSPGGYGYTF
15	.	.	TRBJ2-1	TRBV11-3	TGTGCCAGCAGTAAAAGACGAGACCTAGTCAATGAGCAGTTCTTC	CASSKRRDLVNEQFF
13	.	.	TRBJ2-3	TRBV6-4	TGTGCCAGCAGTAGAGAGGTCGCAGATACGCAGTATTTT	CASSREVADTQYF
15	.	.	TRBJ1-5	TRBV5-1	TGCGCCAGCAGCTTATCGGGGAGCCGCAATCAGCCCCAGCATTTT	CASSLSGSRNQPQHF
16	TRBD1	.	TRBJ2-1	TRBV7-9	TGTGCCAGCAGCCGTCCGGGACAGGGGGCGAAGAATGAGCAGTTCTTC	CASSRPGQGAKNEQFF
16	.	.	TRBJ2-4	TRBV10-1	TGCGCCAGCAGTCCCCGACAGGGACTAGCCAAAAACATTCAGTACTTC	CASSPRQGLAKNIQYF
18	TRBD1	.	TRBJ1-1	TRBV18	TGTGCCAGCTCACCGTCGGACAGGGGCCTTCTCATGAACACTGAAGCTTTCTTT	CASSPSDRGLLMNTEAFF
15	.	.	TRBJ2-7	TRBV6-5	TGTGCCAGCAGTTCCCCGGGAAGGCCGCCCTACGAGCAGTACTTC	CASSSPGRPPYEQYF
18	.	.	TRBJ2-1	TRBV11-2	TGTGCCAGCAGCTTACTATCAGGGATCTTTAGCTCCTACAATGAGCAGTTCTTC	CASSLLSGIFSSYNEQFF
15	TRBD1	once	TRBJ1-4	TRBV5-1	TGCGCCAGCAGTAGGACAGGTTCAACTAATGAAAAACTGTTTTTT	CASSRTGSTNEKLFF
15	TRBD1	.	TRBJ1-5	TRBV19	TGTGCCAGTAGTGTCGGCAGGGGGATCGATCAGCCCCAGCATTTT	CASSVGRGIDQPQHF
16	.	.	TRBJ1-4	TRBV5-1	TGCGCCAGCAGCCTGGGGAGTAGAAACCCTAATGAAAAACTGTTTTTT	CASSLGSRNPNEKLFF
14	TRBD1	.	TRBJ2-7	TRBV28	TGTGCCAGCAGGAGACAGGGTCCGTACTACGAGCAGTACTTC	CASRRQGPYYEQYF
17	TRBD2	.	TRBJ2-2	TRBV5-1	TGCGCCAGCAGCCCGGCGGGACTAGCGGGATTGCACGGGGAGCTGTTTTTT	CASSPAGLAGLHGELFF
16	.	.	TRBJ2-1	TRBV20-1	TGCAGTGCTAGTCAGTCAGCGGTTATTGGTAGGGATGAGCAGTTCTTC	CSASQSAVIGRDEQFF
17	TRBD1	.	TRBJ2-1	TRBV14	TGTGCCAGCAGCCGGACAGGGGGCTGGAGGGGTTACAATGAGCAGTTCTTC	CASSRTGGWRGYNEQFF
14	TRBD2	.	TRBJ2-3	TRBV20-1	TGCAGTGCTAGTTCTAGCGGGCAATCAGATACGCAGTATTTT	CSASSSGQSDTQYF
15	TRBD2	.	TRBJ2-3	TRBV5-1	TGCGCCAGCAGCCAGCGGGGTACTAGCACAGATACGCAGTATTTT	CASSQRGTSTDTQYF
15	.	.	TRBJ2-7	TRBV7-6	TGTGCCAGCAGCTTAGCGGCAGGGTGGCGGTACGAGCAGTACTTC	CASSLAAGWRYEQYF
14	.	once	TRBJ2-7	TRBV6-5	TGTGCCAGCACTCCGTTAGGGGGCGCGGGGGAGCAGTACTTC	CASTPLGGAGEQYF
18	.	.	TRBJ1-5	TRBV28	TGTGCCAGCAGTTTAGGGGGGTGGGCTATACGTATCAATCAGCCCCAGCATTTT	CASSLGGWAIRINQPQHF
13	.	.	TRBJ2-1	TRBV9	TGTGCCAGCAGCGTAGGATTCCTAGCCGAGCAGTTCTTC	CASSVGFLAEQFF